These 20 T cell receptor beta chains originate from one sample sequenced in a study of response to subunit inactivated influenza vaccine. TCRdb passed the RT-PCR reads through MiXCR, listing each CDR3 protein once. Here the sample spans roughly 650,000 distinct CDR3 sequences, 13% to 15% being singletons. This sample comprised PBMCs from blood, obtained less than 15 days before vaccination. The receptor set was obtained from a man in his forties or fifties who received an inactivated influenza vaccine.

J is TRBJ2-3 and V is TRBV20-1, with D possibly matching TRBD1 (6 bases). This CDR3 contains 12 residues. Per germline, CDR1 DFQATT and CDR2 SNEGSKA (reference sequence). The ends were cut back, 6 bases at V and 3 bases at J, with 10 bases in the middle. The CDR3 sequence: CSAPQGTDTQYF. In DNA, the CDR3 is TGCAGTGCCCCACAGGGAACAGATACGCAGTATTTT.

This clonotype was seen only a few times. The chain couples TRBV12-3 or TRBV12-4 to TRBJ1-4; D is perhaps TRBD1 (5 bases). CDR3 length equals 15 residues. V lost 6 bases to trimming and J lost 5 bases, with 16 bases between them. CDR3 DNA: TGTGCCAGCAGCTTTCGAGTCGGGGCGAATGAAAAACTGTTTTTT. This sequence encodes CASSFRVGANEKLFF.

This chain connects TRBV20-1 to TRBJ1-5, with D unclear. V was trimmed by 6 bases and J by 1 base, leaving 16 bases between them. Germline CDR1 and CDR2: DFQATT and SNEGSKA (reference sequence). The CDR3 is 15 amino acids. CDR3 nucleotide sequence: TGCAGTGCCACCGTGGCGGGAGGAAGCAATCAGCCCCAGCATTTT. It yields the protein CSATVAGGSNQPQHF.

The chain uses TRBV6-5 and TRBJ1-6, with D hard to call. The germline V and J ends were trimmed by 0 bases and 8 bases, with 8 bases remaining between them. CDR3 length equals 14 residues. CDR1 and CDR2 from the germline V gene are MNHEY and SVGAGI. The CDR3 nucleotides read TGTGCCAGCAGTTACTCCGGCCTAGATTCACCCCTCCACTTT. Amino acids: CASSYSGLDSPLHF.

This clonotype was counted a few times. For the CDR3, the DNA is TGTGCCAGCAGTTTCCAGAGTGCCGGGACGGAAGCTTCACCCCTCCACTTT. Translated, it gives CASSFQSAGTEASPLHF. V usage is TRBV28 and J usage is TRBJ1-6; a possible D gene is TRBD1 (5 bases). The germline V gene encodes CDR1 MDHEN and CDR2 SYDVKM. The CDR3 is 17 residues long. V lost 3 bases, J lost 9 bases, and 21 bases lay in between. Full variable domain (outside the CDR3, taken from reference TRBV28 and TRBJ1-6): DVKVTQSSRYLVKRTGEKVFLECVQDMDHENMFWYRQDPGLGLRLIYFSYDVKMKEKGDIPEGYSVSREKKERFSLILESASTNQTSMYLCASSFQSAGTEASPLHFGNGTRLTVT.

This clonotype was seen a handful of times. This chain links TRBV14 with TRBJ2-2, with D tentatively TRBD1 (5 bases). Trimming took 1 base from V and 1 from J, leaving 10 bases between them. The CDR3 has 16 amino acids. Germline CDR1 reads SGHDN; CDR2 reads FVKESK. The DNA of the CDR3 is TGTGCCAGCAGCCAAGGTCCAGGGTGGAACACCGGGGAGCTGTTTTTT. As protein: CASSQGPGWNTGELFF.

The chain uses TRBV29-1 and TRBJ2-7; TRBD2 matches at 9 bases. Germline V CDR1 and CDR2: SQVTM, ANQGSEA. The junction had 4 bases not matched to a gene; V was cut back by 4 bases and J by 6 bases. The CDR3 covers 12 residues. The CDR3 spells CSVASSGAEQYF. CDR3 in DNA: TGCAGCGTTGCTTCTAGCGGGGCCGAGCAGTACTTC.

CDR3 residues: CASSLGSGSNKDTQYF. The CDR3 DNA follows: TGCGCCAGCAGCTTGGGGTCAGGCTCAAATAAGGATACGCAGTATTTT. The chain joins TRBV5-1 to TRBJ2-3, with D hard to call. V was pared by 0 bases and J by 6 bases, with 17 bases between. The CDR3 runs to 16 residues. Per the germline V gene, CDR1 is SGHRS and CDR2 is YFSETQ.

The sample holds a few counts of this clonotype. The genes are TRBV20-1 and TRBJ1-2; D is undetermined. Germline V gives CDR1 DFQATT, CDR2 SNEGSKA (reference sequence). V was shortened by 2 bases and J by 7 bases, with 14 bases between the two germline ends. This CDR3 region has 13 residues. The CDR3 DNA follows: TGCAGTGCTAGATCTAAACTTGACCTTGGCTACACCTTC. It is translated as CSARSKLDLGYTF.

The chain is built from TRBV28 and TRBJ2-7, with 9 bases aligning to TRBD2. The ends lost 5 bases at V and 4 bases at J; junction bases unmatched: 24. Per the germline V gene, CDR1 is MDHEN and CDR2 is SYDVKM. The CDR3 spans 20 residues. The CDR3 nucleotides read TGTGCCAGCAGTCCAACCTCCAACTCTCGTATAGCGGGGGACCTATACGAGCAGTACTTC. It is translated as CASSPTSNSRIAGDLYEQYF. Together with reference TRBV28 and TRBJ2-7, the CDR3 gives the full variable domain: DVKVTQSSRYLVKRTGEKVFLECVQDMDHENMFWYRQDPGLGLRLIYFSYDVKMKEKGDIPEGYSVSREKKERFSLILESASTNQTSMYLCASSPTSNSRIAGDLYEQYFGPGTRLTVT.

This clonotype was seen a handful of times. This may stem from a read error, because a much larger clone lies one nucleotide away. V usage is TRBV29-1 and J usage is TRBJ2-1; tentative D call: TRBD2 (6 bases). The CDR3 consists of 12 residues. The germline V and J ends were trimmed by 4 bases and 13 bases, with 17 bases remaining between them. The germline CDR1 and CDR2 sequences are SQVTM and ANQGSEA. The CDR3 loop is CSVVSSAVDQFF. Here the CDR3 DNA reads TGCAGCGTTGTTTCTAGCGCGGTTGACCAGTTCTTC.

The J gene is TRBJ2-1, the V gene TRBV7-3; TRBD2 aligns across 12 bases. V trimming: 4 bases; J trimming: 7 bases; junction bases outside the gene matches: 2. CDR3 length: 14 amino acids. Germline CDR1 reads SGHTA; CDR2 reads FQGTGA. The CDR3 DNA follows: TGTGCCAGCAGCTCTAGCGGGAGGGTTAATGAGCAGTTCTTC. Protein: CASSSSGRVNEQFF.

This chain joins TRBV7-9 and TRBJ2-1, with D possibly matching TRBD1 (6 bases). V lost 1 base and J lost 7, with 11 bases in between. This CDR3 contains 14 residues. Germline assignment: CDR1 SEHNR and CDR2 FQNEAQ (reference sequence). The CDR3 sequence is CASSLETGGNEQFF. The CDR3 DNA follows: TGTGCCAGCAGCTTAGAGACAGGTGGGAATGAGCAGTTCTTC.

This clonotype was counted at least ten times. The J gene is TRBJ2-5, the V gene TRBV5-1, with TRBD1 matching 11 bases. Germline V gene data show CDR1 as SGHRS and CDR2 as YFSETQ. The V gene end was trimmed by 4 bases and the J gene end by 0 bases; junction bases not matched to a gene: 5. The CDR3 loop spans 16 amino acids. The CDR3 is CASSNGDRGYQETQYF. The DNA for the CDR3 is TGCGCCAGCAGCAATGGGGACAGGGGGTACCAAGAGACCCAGTACTTC.

The chain combines TRBV7-2 with TRBJ1-4; D unresolved. CDR1 and CDR2 from the germline V gene are SGHTA and FQGNSA. The CDR3 sequence is 14 residues long. Trimming took off 4 bases at V and 11 bases at J, with 17 bases between the two ends. The CDR3: CASSSRTDGWKLFF. CDR3 DNA sequence: TGTGCCAGCAGCTCCCGCACGGACGGGTGGAAACTGTTTTTT.

In its sample, this clonotype was seen a few times. The chain employs TRBV29-1 and TRBJ2-1; TRBD2 matches 9 bases. V trimming: 4 bases; J trimming: 0 bases; junction bases outside the gene matches: 7. CDR3 length equals 16 residues. CDR1 SQVTM and CDR2 ANQGSEA come from the germline V gene. DNA of the CDR3: TGCAGCGTTGTCCTAGCGGGACGGAGCTCCTACAATGAGCAGTTCTTC. It codes for CSVVLAGRSSYNEQFF.

The chain recombines TRBV29-1 with TRBJ2-1; tentatively, D is TRBD2 (8 bases). The germline V gene encodes CDR1 SQVTM and CDR2 ANQGSEA. The CDR3 loop spans 15 amino acids. V dropped 5 bases and J dropped 3 bases, with 17 bases sitting between them. The CDR3 is CSVQRGLAGYNEQFF. In DNA form, the CDR3 reads TGCAGCGTTCAAAGGGGGCTAGCGGGCTACAATGAGCAGTTCTTC.

V is TRBV5-1 and J is TRBJ2-3, with D possibly matching TRBD2 (5 bases). This CDR3 contains 14 residues. CDR1 and CDR2 (germline): SGHRS, YFSETQ. V lost 0 bases to trimming and J lost 5 bases, with 10 bases between them. CDR3 in DNA: TGCGCCAGCAGCTTGGCTAGCACGGGAGATACGCAGTATTTT. This sequence encodes CASSLASTGDTQYF.

This clonotype was recorded at least ten times. Compared with germline, one end of the junction differs, possibly owing to a read error. V usage is TRBV5-1 and J usage is TRBJ2-5; D gene unclear. The CDR3 has 12 amino acids. Germline V lookup: CDR1 SGHRS, CDR2 YFSETQ. CDR3 in DNA: TGTGCCAGCAGTTTAGTATCGGAGACCCAGTACTTC. Translation: CASSLVSETQYF.

The CDR3 spells CASRHPLGGRAKNIQYF. CDR3 DNA sequence: TGTGCCAGCAGACACCCCTTAGGGGGCCGAGCCAAAAACATTCAGTACTTC. This chain uses TRBV12-3 or TRBV12-4 with TRBJ2-4; 7 positions match TRBD1. The J segment lost 0 bases and the V segment lost 6 bases, leaving 11 bases of the junction unmatched. The CDR3 is 17 amino acids.